This TCR beta chain comes out of a study of blood T cell repertoires in COVID-19. Study processing details: Amplification of reference gene primers was used by the study to estimate nucleated cell counts. Measured with immunoSEQ multiplex PCR; TCRdb has only the in-frame clones, and not every one. V, J and clone size are taken as reported in that table, and D and trimming were inferred from the DNA itself. Among about 170,000 clones listed, approximately 91% were seen once. The CDR3 runs to 14 residues. With V trimmed by 5 bases and J by 9 bases, 7 bases remained unmatched. Germline CDR1 reads KGHDR; CDR2 reads SFDVKD.

The rearrangement links TRBV24-1 to TRBJ2-1; TRBD1 matches at 9 bases. The TCR originated in a man between 18 and 29 years old with COVID-19, enrolled during active disease. Sequencing input: peripheral blood. CDR3 sequence (DNA): TGTGCCACCAGTGTTTCCCGACAGGGGGGTGAGCAGTTCTTC. Amino acids: CATSVSRQGGEQFF.